The next 14 T cell receptor beta chains were all read from a single sample in a study of T cells in Graves' hyperthyroidism and ophthalmopathy. TCR beta CDR3 region amplification was performed from RNA transcripts. A first-round RT-PCR of the TCR CDR3 used the HTBI primer set. TCRdb reprocessed the multiplex PCR reads via MiXCR and lists one record per CDR3 protein. This repertoire shows 700,000 to 850,000 distinct CDR3 sequences, approximately 36% found once; its top ten account for around 30%. The specimen sequenced was blood. These TCRs come from a woman in her thirties or forties with Graves' hyperthyroidism.

The rearrangement uses TRBV14 and TRBJ1-1; D ambiguous. The CDR3 length is 13 residues. The germline CDR1 and CDR2 sequences are SGHDN and FVKESK. Trimming stripped 7 bases from V and 1 base from J, with 10 bases between. Here the CDR3 reads CASNQQQNTEAFF. The CDR3 nucleotides are TGTGCCAGCAATCAACAGCAGAACACTGAAGCTTTCTTT. The variable domain in full, with the rest retrieved from reference TRBV14 and TRBJ1-1, is EAGVTQFPSHSVIEKGQTVTLRCDPISGHDNLYWYRRVMGKEIKFLLHFVKESKQDESGMPNNRFLAERTGGTYSTLKVQPAELEDSGVYFCASNQQQNTEAFFGQGTRLTVV.

This clonotype was seen ten or more times. The chain has TRBV12-3 or TRBV12-4 and TRBJ1-6; perhaps TRBD1 as D (6 bases). V was pared by 6 bases and J by 7 bases, with 13 bases between. There are 14 residues in the CDR3. The CDR3 nucleotides are TGTGCCAGCAGCCCATGGACAGCCAATTCACCCCTCCACTTT. Its translation: CASSPWTANSPLHF.

This clonotype turned up a few times. The chain joins TRBV20-1 to TRBJ1-1, with no clear D. In germline, CDR1 is DFQATT, CDR2 SNEGSKA (reference sequence). CDR3 size: 13 residues. The V gene lost 4 bases and the J gene lost 0 bases, with 9 bases spanning the gap. Here the CDR3 reads CSATRPMNTEAFF. The CDR3 bases are TGCAGTGCTACCAGACCAATGAACACTGAAGCTTTCTTT.

This chain uses TRBV12-3 or TRBV12-4 with TRBJ2-5, with 8 bases lining up with TRBD2. The CDR3 extends over 15 amino acids. Trimming cost V 5 bases and J 7 bases; bases outside gene matches: 12. This CDR3 is CASSPLRGALGTQYF. CDR3 nucleotide sequence: TGTGCCAGCAGTCCCCTGCGGGGGGCCCTAGGGACCCAGTACTTC.

This clonotype was counted at least ten times. This rearrangement joins TRBV29-1 to TRBJ2-7, with 8 bases lining up with TRBD1. This CDR3 spans 13 amino acids. Germline values: CDR1 SQVTM, CDR2 ANQGSEA. The trim removed 6 bases at V and 2 bases at J, leaving 6 bases unmatched. CDR3 amino acids: CSVSGTGAYEQYF. CDR3 sequence (DNA): TGCAGCGTCTCCGGGACAGGCGCCTACGAGCAGTACTTC.

CDR3 sequence: CASSPSGPTEAFF. CDR3 coding DNA: TGTGCCAGCAGTCCCTCGGGACCCACTGAAGCTTTCTTT. The rearrangement links TRBV27 to TRBJ1-1; D might be TRBD1 (5 bases). The germline V gene encodes CDR1 MNHEY and CDR2 SMNVEV (reference sequence). The CDR3 is made up of 13 amino acids. The V end was cut by 5 bases, the J end by 4 bases, with 11 bases between.

V gene TRBV24-1 combines with J gene TRBJ2-5; possible D gene TRBD2, 5 bases. The CDR3 is 12 residues long. The V and J ends lost 5 bases and 7 bases respectively, with 10 bases between them. Germline V gives CDR1 KGHDR, CDR2 SFDVKD. The CDR3 DNA is TGTGCCACCAGTGGGGAACGGGGGACCCAGTACTTC. Amino acids: CATSGERGTQYF.

The chain joins TRBV7-8 to TRBJ1-4; tentatively, D is TRBD1 (5 bases). This CDR3 contains 17 residues. Per the germline V gene, CDR1 is SGHVS and CDR2 is FQNEAQ. V was clipped by 2 bases and J by 4 bases, with 17 bases between them. In nucleotides, the CDR3 is TGTGCCAGCAGCTTAATGTTGTCCCGCAGGGTTAATGAAAAACTGTTTTTT. Translating gives CASSLMLSRRVNEKLFF.

The chain is built from TRBV5-1 and TRBJ1-1, with D possibly matching TRBD1 (6 bases). Germline V lookup: CDR1 SGHRS, CDR2 YFSETQ. The CDR3 covers 15 residues. V lost 2 bases and J lost 4, with 15 bases in between. CDR3 in amino acids: CASSLLPGDLTEAFF. CDR3 DNA sequence: TGCGCCAGCAGCTTACTCCCAGGGGATCTCACTGAAGCTTTCTTT.

On this clonotype: With a much larger clone just one base away, this may be a read error. The chain carries TRBV12-5 and TRBJ2-7; possibly TRBD1 or TRBD2 for D (5 bases each). The CDR3 has 12 residues. CDR1 and CDR2 (germline): LGHNT, FRNRAP. CDR3 DNA: TGTGCCAGCAGTTCGCAGGGACCCGAGCAGTACTTC. Encoded protein: CASSSQGPEQYF.

Only a few counts were recorded for this clonotype. The chain joins TRBV7-9 to TRBJ1-4, with TRBD1 identical over 10 bases. J gave up 7 bases and V 3 bases, and 11 bases lay outside the gene matches. The CDR3 has 17 amino acids. Germline V gene sequence: CDR1 SEHNR, CDR2 FQNEAQ (reference sequence). CDR3 in DNA: TGTGCCAGCAGCTTCCCAACGACAGGGGGCTCGGCTGAAAAACTGTTTTTT. It specifies CASSFPTTGGSAEKLFF.

Ten or more counts support this clonotype. A junction end diverges from the germline sequence, so it may reflect a read error. V usage is TRBV11-3 and J usage is TRBJ2-7, with 8 bases matching TRBD1. The CDR3 is 16 amino acids. Germline values: CDR1 SGHNT, CDR2 YENEEA. The DNA of the CDR3 is TGTGCCAGCAGCTCACGTTCGGGACAGGAAGACTACGGGCAGTACTTC. Protein product: CASSSRSGQEDYGQYF.

The chain couples TRBV24-1 to TRBJ1-2; tentative D call: TRBD1 (6 bases). The V end was cut by 4 bases, the J end by 6 bases, with 17 bases between. This CDR3 is 15 amino acids long. Germline values: CDR1 KGHDR, CDR2 SFDVKD. The CDR3, as DNA: TGTGCCACCAGTGAGACAGTGGACAGTGCCAATGGCTACACCTTC. The encoded protein is CATSETVDSANGYTF.

This clonotype was found a few times. The V call is TRBV7-8, the J call TRBJ1-2, with a tentative D call TRBD1 (5 bases). Germline lookup yields CDR1 SGHVS and CDR2 FQNEAQ. The CDR3 loop spans 13 amino acids. Trimming cost V 1 base and J 5 bases, with 8 bases left between them. CDR3 DNA sequence: TGTGCCAGCAGCTTAGTGACAGAGTATGGCTACACCTTC. It codes for CASSLVTEYGYTF.